Listed here are 21 T cell receptor beta chains from one sample, sequenced in a study of cytomegalovirus exposure and HLA in healthy donors. Clones were read by immunoSEQ multiplex PCR, and TCRdb kept only the in-frame ones, dropping some. The sample has fewer than 250,000 clones, about 83% seen once. Sequences were obtained from PBMCs. Receptors originate from a woman between 18 and 30 years old in good health and CMV-seronegative.

V usage is TRBV6-5 and J usage is TRBJ2-2; TRBD1 might be the D (6 bases). CDR1 MNHEY and CDR2 SVGAGI come from the germline V gene. The CDR3 consists of 15 residues. The ends were cut back, 5 bases at V and 0 bases at J, with 10 bases in the middle. CDR3 protein: CASSIQGPNTGELFF. The CDR3 coding sequence is TGTGCCAGCAGTATTCAGGGGCCGAACACCGGGGAGCTGTTTTTT.

The gene calls are TRBV10-3 and TRBJ1-6, with 8 bases lining up with TRBD1. The germline CDR1 and CDR2 sequences are ENHRY and SYGVKD. V shed 4 bases and J 5 bases; nucleotides not matched to a gene: 4. The CDR3 length is 15 residues. Here the CDR3 reads CAISVTGEDNSPLHF. The CDR3 DNA sequence: TGTGCCATCAGTGTGACAGGGGAAGATAATTCACCCCTCCACTTT.

V usage is TRBV27 and J usage is TRBJ2-7, with D maybe TRBD2 (6 bases). There are 14 residues in the CDR3. The V end lost 2 bases, the J end lost 2 bases, and 10 bases lay between the germline ends. Germline V CDR1 and CDR2: MNHEY, SMNVEV (reference sequence). The CDR3 sequence: CASSLPGLPYEQYF. In DNA form, the CDR3 reads TGTGCCAGCAGTTTACCGGGACTTCCCTACGAGCAGTACTTC.

There are a few counts of this clone. The chain has TRBV10-2 and TRBJ2-7, with a possible D match to TRBD2 (6 bases). The CDR3 extends over 12 amino acids. CDR1 is WSHSY, CDR2 SAAADI, per germline. V dropped 4 bases and J dropped 3 bases, with 7 bases sitting between them. The DNA for the CDR3 is TGCGCCAGCAGTGCGGGGGACTACGAGCAGTACTTC. Translating gives CASSAGDYEQYF.

CDR3 protein: CASSQAIRGNTEAFF. The DNA of the CDR3 is TGTGCCAGCAGCCAGGCCATCAGGGGTAACACTGAAGCTTTCTTT. The chain couples TRBV4-2 to TRBJ1-1; D is perhaps TRBD1 (6 bases). The germline V and J ends were trimmed by 3 bases and 2 bases, with 13 bases remaining between them. The CDR3 loop spans 15 amino acids. Germline CDR1 is LGHNA and CDR2 is YNFKEQ.

This clone has only a few counts. The rearrangement joins TRBV10-3 to TRBJ2-7; D gene ambiguous. In germline, CDR1 is ENHRY, CDR2 SYGVKD. This CDR3 contains 11 residues. Between the trimmed V and J ends, which lost 7 bases and 3 bases, there was a span of 7 bases. CDR3 sequence (DNA): TGTGCCATCACTGTAAACTACGAGCAGTACTTC. Translation gives CAITVNYEQYF.

The rearrangement links TRBV28 to TRBJ1-4; TRBD1 aligns across 8 bases. Trimming at V came to 4 bases and at J to 8 bases, leaving 9 bases not matched to a gene. The CDR3 totals 15 residues. Per the germline V gene, CDR1 is MDHEN and CDR2 is SYDVKM. The DNA for the CDR3 is TGTGCCAGCAGTTCAGGGGGCGAACTCCACGAAAAACTGTTTTTT. This translates into CASSSGGELHEKLFF. The full variable domain, completed using reference TRBV28 and TRBJ1-4, is DVKVTQSSRYLVKRTGEKVFLECVQDMDHENMFWYRQDPGLGLRLIYFSYDVKMKEKGDIPEGYSVSREKKERFSLILESASTNQTSMYLCASSSGGELHEKLFFGSGTQLSVL.

This clone was counted between two and nine times. The sample contains more than one DNA sequence encoding this CDR3. The chain couples TRBV30 to TRBJ1-1; no clear D gene. The ends were cut back, 0 bases at V and 1 base at J, with 6 bases in the middle. The CDR3 sequence is 13 residues long. Germline V gene lookup returns CDR1 GTSNPN and CDR2 SVGIG (reference sequence). CDR3 nucleotides: TGTGCCTGGAGTGTACAGACGAACACTGAAGCTTTCTTT. It specifies CAWSVQTNTEAFF.

The chain has TRBV18 and TRBJ1-2, with TRBD1 identical over 7 bases. Germline loops: CDR1 KGHSH, CDR2 LQKENI. The CDR3 runs 13 residues. V gave up 2 bases and J gave up 5 bases; unmatched junction bases: 2. CDR3 sequence reads: CASSPDREYGYTF. In nucleotides, the CDR3 is TGTGCCAGCTCACCAGACAGGGAATATGGCTACACCTTC.

The chain couples TRBV7-9 to TRBJ1-1; 8 nucleotides line up with TRBD1. Losses at the gene ends were 5 bases for V and 4 bases for J; bases not matched to a gene: 9. The CDR3 loop spans 15 amino acids. The germline gives CDR1 SEHNR, CDR2 FQNEAQ (reference sequence). The CDR3 loop reads CASSTTRGQGTEAFF. In DNA, the CDR3 is TGTGCCAGCAGCACAACCAGGGGGCAAGGCACTGAAGCTTTCTTT.

The chain recombines TRBV2 with TRBJ1-5; a weak D match, TRBD1 (5 bases). CDR1 SNHLY and CDR2 FYNNEI come from the germline V gene. This CDR3 region has 14 residues. Trimming left V 4 bases short and J 2 bases short, with 9 bases between. CDR3 sequence reads: CASSGRVGNQPQHF. The CDR3 coding sequence is TGTGCCAGCAGTGGCAGGGTGGGCAATCAGCCCCAGCATTTT.

This clone came up a few times. The chain combines TRBV11-2 with TRBJ1-2; D is ambiguous. Germline CDR1 and CDR2: SGHAT and FQNNGV. This CDR3 spans 15 amino acids. Deletions cut 0 bases from V and 2 bases from J, with 10 bases between. CDR3 bases: TGTGCCAGCAGCTTAGATCCGGCGGGGAACTATGGCTACACCTTC. Its protein product is CASSLDPAGNYGYTF.

V and J are TRBV18 and TRBJ2-3; TRBD2 matches 12 bases. Germline V gene data show CDR1 as KGHSH and CDR2 as LQKENI. V lost 3 bases to trimming and J lost 1 base; unmatched junction nucleotides: 8. This CDR3 region has 18 residues. The CDR3 here is CASSPGLAGPRGTDTQYF. The DNA of the CDR3 is TGTGCCAGCTCACCGGGACTAGCGGGCCCACGGGGCACAGATACGCAGTATTTT.

The chain couples TRBV30 to TRBJ1-3, with a weak D call TRBD1 (5 bases). V was trimmed by 4 bases and J by 2 bases, leaving 12 bases between them. CDR1 is GTSNPN and CDR2 is SVGIG in the germline V gene (reference sequence). This CDR3 region has 14 residues. The CDR3 region has the DNA TGTGCCTGGATATGGGGGGGACCTGGAAACACCATATATTTT. Residues: CAWIWGGPGNTIYF. Drawing the rest from reference TRBV30 and TRBJ1-3, the complete variable domain is SQTIHQWPATLVQPVGSPLSLECTVEGTSNPNLYWYRQAAGRGLQLLFYSVGIGQISSEVPQNLSASRPQDRQFILSSKKLLLSDSGFYLCAWIWGGPGNTIYFGEGSWLTVV.

The chain is built from TRBV20-1 and TRBJ2-5, with D tentatively TRBD2 (5 bases). The CDR3 runs 11 residues. CDR1 and CDR2 (germline): DFQATT, SNEGSKA (reference sequence). Trimming took 6 bases from V and 7 from J, leaving 12 bases between them. The DNA for the CDR3 is TGCAGTGCCCCGTCTGCGGGGACCCAGTACTTC. This sequence encodes CSAPSAGTQYF.

This rearrangement joins TRBV30 to TRBJ2-1; a weak D match, TRBD2 (5 bases). With 7 bases removed from V and 12 bases from J, the gap between germline ends came to 13 bases. CDR1 and CDR2 (germline): GTSNPN, SVGIG (reference sequence). The CDR3 spans 10 residues. The CDR3 is CALTREGQFF. The CDR3 nucleotides are TGTGCCTTAACACGAGAGGGGCAGTTCTTC. The variable domain in full, completed from reference TRBV30 and TRBJ2-1, reads SQTIHQWPATLVQPVGSPLSLECTVEGTSNPNLYWYRQAAGRGLQLLFYSVGIGQISSEVPQNLSASRPQDRQFILSSKKLLLSDSGFYLCALTREGQFFGPGTRLTVL.

V is TRBV19 and J is TRBJ2-1; 8 bases align to TRBD1. CDR1 and CDR2 (germline): LNHDA, SQIVND (reference sequence). This CDR3 contains 15 residues. V dropped 7 bases and J dropped 3; count of bases not matched to a gene: 8. The CDR3 nucleotides are TGTGCCAGTACTCCGGACAGGGCTCGCTACAATGAGCAGTTCTTC. It encodes CASTPDRARYNEQFF.

The V gene is TRBV30, the J gene TRBJ2-2; D gene ambiguous. The CDR3 loop spans 13 amino acids. Germline values: CDR1 GTSNPN, CDR2 SVGIG (reference sequence). V dropped 3 bases and J dropped 8 bases, with 13 bases sitting between them. CDR3 nucleotide sequence: TGTGCCTGGAGCCCAAACTTAGCTGGGGAGCTGTTTTTT. Protein product: CAWSPNLAGELFF. Full variable domain (outside the CDR3, taken from reference TRBV30 and TRBJ2-2): SQTIHQWPATLVQPVGSPLSLECTVEGTSNPNLYWYRQAAGRGLQLLFYSVGIGQISSEVPQNLSASRPQDRQFILSSKKLLLSDSGFYLCAWSPNLAGELFFGEGSRLTVL.

This chain uses TRBV5-4 with TRBJ2-5; TRBD2 agrees at 9 bases. Germline CDR1 is SGHNT and CDR2 is YYREEE (reference sequence). V shed 2 bases, J shed 3 bases, and the junction held 8 bases outside the gene matches. The CDR3 covers 16 residues. The CDR3 DNA sequence: TGTGCCAGCAGCTTCATGGGACTAGCCCAGAAAGAGACCCAGTACTTC. It specifies CASSFMGLAQKETQYF.

The chain joins TRBV19 to TRBJ1-1; unclear D gene. Germline V gene lookup returns CDR1 LNHDA and CDR2 SQIVND (reference sequence). Trimming removed 4 bases from V and 1 base from J, with 7 bases in between. This CDR3 has 13 residues. This CDR3 reads CASSTTENTEAFF. The CDR3 DNA is TGTGCCAGTAGTACCACAGAGAACACTGAAGCTTTCTTT.

The CDR3 loop reads CASSGDALYEQYF. CDR3 nucleotides: TGTGCCAGCAGTGGAGACGCCCTCTACGAGCAGTACTTC. This sequence joins TRBV27 and TRBJ2-7; no clear D gene. The CDR3 is 13 amino acids. V was shortened by 5 bases and J by 3 bases, with 11 bases between the two germline ends. Germline V gene lookup returns CDR1 MNHEY and CDR2 SMNVEV (reference sequence).